This T cell receptor beta chain came from a study of OX40 agonist ivuxolimab in advanced cancers. Study overall: Ivuxolimab was administered intravenously to patients at 0.01 to 10 mg/kg every 2 weeks. It was permissible to have had prior anti-PD-1, anti-PD-L1 or anti-CTLA-4 therapy, and more than 30% had some. Partial responses were achieved by three patients: one hepatocellular carcinoma, two cutaneous melanoma.

Study-wide results and limits: On average, CD8+ T cells showed a greater number of expanded clones than CD4+.

The assay was immunoSEQ multiplex PCR, and TCRdb's table has in-frame clones only and misses some. This sample has 60,000 to 70,000 clones, with 65% to 90% found just once. V lost 0 bases and J lost 4, with 11 bases in between. Germline-derived CDR1 and CDR2 are SGHNT and YYREEE (reference sequence). The CDR3 has 15 amino acids. Of note for this clone: What it binds is unknown.

The J gene is TRBJ1-3, the V gene TRBV5-4; D is perhaps TRBD1 (5 bases). The sequences come from CD4+ or CD8+ T cells sorted from blood, collected in a trial of the OX40 agonist ivuxolimab. The sequence came from an adult with an advanced solid tumor such as melanoma, head and neck, liver or kidney cancer. For the CDR3, the DNA is TGTGCCAGCAGCTTGGGTGGACACTACGGAAACACCATATATTTT. Translation: CASSLGGHYGNTIYF.